This record covers a single T cell receptor (beta chain). Its target is not known. This entry comes from a study of identical twins. Study-wide findings and caveats: Modelling approaches yielded underestimates of out-of-frame TCR alpha sharing between monozygotic twins. A partial confounding effect on zero-insertion analyses could come from invariant MAIT and iNKT cells. A cross-sectional statistical analysis, not follow-up of the same donors, supported the conclusions. Sequences that were beta out-of-frame showed weaker excess twin sharing.

From the 5' RACE reads, TCRdb called clonotypes with MiXCR, one entry per CDR3 protein. The sample holds around 250,000 distinct CDR3 sequences, about 13% seen once. These records were also assigned to another study, of yellow fever vaccine responses in identical twins.

The TCR sequence derives from a woman under 30 in good health. The sample comprised memory (CD45RO+) T cells sorted from blood.

CDR3 sequence reads: CASSGTGYNSPLHF. CDR3 bases: TGTGCCAGCAGTGGGACAGGCTATAATTCACCCCTCCACTTT. This chain uses TRBV25-1 with TRBJ1-6; TRBD1 agrees at 7 bases. The germline V gene encodes CDR1 MGHDK and CDR2 SYGVNS. Trimming took 4 bases from V and 3 from J; bases not matched to a gene: 0. The CDR3 has 14 residues.